Listed below are T cell receptor beta chains from one sample, sequenced in a study of T cell clones after liver transplantation. Method: immunoSEQ multiplex PCR; TCRdb's copy keeps in-frame clones and lacks some. The data show 31,000 or so clones, with around 94% seen just once and 26% held by the top ten. Sequencing used CD8+ T cells from blood, obtained 12 months after liver transplant. The receptors stem from a human patient who received a liver transplant. Some T cells may arise from the graft donor. Each CDR3 is given with its conserved first and last residue. A D gene is named only where the DNA matches it firmly. The size of a clone is reported for some rows only, either as once, few or many, or as a class for expanded clones.

V gene,D gene,clone size,J gene,CDR3 length,CDR3 DNA,CDR3 protein
TRBV14,TRBD2,.,TRBJ2-3,16,TGTGCCAGCAGCCCTCGGACTAGCGGATTCACAGATACGCAGTATTTT,CASSPRTSGFTDTQYF
TRBV10-3,TRBD2,few,TRBJ2-1,16,TGTGCCATCAGTGGGCCGACGGGGGGAGGGGACAATGAGCAGTTCTTC,CAISGPTGGGDNEQFF
TRBV19,.,.,TRBJ2-7,13,TGTGCCAGTAGTATTGACAGGGAGGGCGAGCAGTACTTC,CASSIDREGEQYF
TRBV9,.,.,TRBJ2-1,13,TGTGCCAGCAGCGAGGAGAGGGACAATGAGCAGTTCTTC,CASSEERDNEQFF
TRBV5-1,.,.,TRBJ2-5,18,TGCGCCAGCAGCCTAACGACGGACTGGTTAAGGGAGGAAGAGACCCAGTACTTC,CASSLTTDWLREEETQYF
TRBV5-1,TRBD1,.,TRBJ1-4,17,TGCGCCAGCAGCTTGGACGGCAGGGGGCGTGCGGGTGAAAAACTGTTTTTT,CASSLDGRGRAGEKLFF
TRBV27,.,once,TRBJ2-7,14,TGTGCCAGCAGTTTGAGGCCGATCTCCTACGAGCAGTACTTC,CASSLRPISYEQYF
TRBV9,.,.,TRBJ2-7,14,TGTGCCAGCAGCGTGGAGGACTATCCCTACGAGCAGTACTTC,CASSVEDYPYEQYF
TRBV25-1,.,.,TRBJ2-1,12,TGTGCCAGCAGTCCATCCTACAATGAGCAGTTCTTC,CASSPSYNEQFF
TRBV21-1,.,.,TRBJ2-7,15,TGTGCCAGCAGCAAAGGAAGAGAGCGGGAGTCCGGGCAGTACTTC,CASSKGRERESGQYF
TRBV19,.,.,TRBJ1-1,13,TGTGCCAGTCGCAGCAGGGAGAACACTGAAGCTTTCTTT,CASRSRENTEAFF
TRBV5-6,.,.,TRBJ2-5,13,TGTGCCAGCAGCTCCAGGGACGAAGAGACCCAGTACTTC,CASSSRDEETQYF
TRBV27,.,.,TRBJ2-7,13,TGTGCCAGCAGTTTAAGCCGGGACGCTAAGCAGTACTTC,CASSLSRDAKQYF
TRBV10-2,.,.,TRBJ2-1,15,TGCGCCAGCAGTGAGGGTGGGACCCGACGGAATGAGCAGTTCTTC,CASSEGGTRRNEQFF
TRBV4-3,.,.,TRBJ2-5,15,TGCGCCAGCAGCCCCTCTCGGGCATCCCAAGAGACCCAGTACTTC,CASSPSRASQETQYF
TRBV7-9,.,.,TRBJ2-3,13,TGTGCCAGCAGCGAGGCAGGCGCAGATACGCAGTATTTT,CASSEAGADTQYF
TRBV2,.,.,TRBJ2-1,16,TGTGCCAGCAGTGCGACACGCCTGAGCTCCTACAATGAGCAGTTCTTC,CASSATRLSSYNEQFF
TRBV5-4,TRBD2,.,TRBJ2-3,14,TGTGCCAGCAGCGCGGGGGAGAGCGCAGATACGCAGTATTTT,CASSAGESADTQYF
TRBV10-1,.,.,TRBJ1-1,14,TGCGCCAGCAGTAATAGGGGCCCGAACACTGAAGCTTTCTTT,CASSNRGPNTEAFF
TRBV2,.,.,TRBJ1-1,15,TGTGCCAGCAGTGAAGAGGGGGGAGGTTCCACTGAAGCTTTCTTT,CASSEEGGGSTEAFF
TRBV11-2,TRBD1,.,TRBJ2-7,14,TGTGCCAGCAGCTCGACAGGGGAATTCTACGAGCAGTACTTC,CASSSTGEFYEQYF
TRBV5-4,.,.,TRBJ2-1,13,TGTGCCAGCAGCTTTGAGGATTGGGAGGAGCAGTTCTTC,CASSFEDWEEQFF
TRBV28,.,once,TRBJ2-1,14,TGTGCCACCGGGGGTCTTGGCCCCTACAATGAGCAGTTCTTC,CATGGLGPYNEQFF